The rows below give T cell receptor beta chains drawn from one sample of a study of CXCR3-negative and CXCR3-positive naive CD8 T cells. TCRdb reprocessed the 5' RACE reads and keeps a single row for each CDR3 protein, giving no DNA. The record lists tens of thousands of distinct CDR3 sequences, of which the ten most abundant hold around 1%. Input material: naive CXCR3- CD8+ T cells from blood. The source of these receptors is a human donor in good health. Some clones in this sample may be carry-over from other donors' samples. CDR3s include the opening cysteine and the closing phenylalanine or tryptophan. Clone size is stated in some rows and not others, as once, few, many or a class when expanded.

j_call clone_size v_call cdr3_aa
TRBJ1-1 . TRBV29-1 CSVVDGDYTEAFF
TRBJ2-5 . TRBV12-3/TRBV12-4 CASSLSNRGVGAETQYF
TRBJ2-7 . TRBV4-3 CASSQDVEGFYEQYF
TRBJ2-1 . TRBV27 CASSLLWDRTYNEQFF
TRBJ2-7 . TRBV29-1 CSVAGGSSYEQYF
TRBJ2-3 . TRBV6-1 CASKTQETSTDTQYF
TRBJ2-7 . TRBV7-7 CASSLGDRGYEQYF
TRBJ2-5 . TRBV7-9 CASSGLLATGETQYF
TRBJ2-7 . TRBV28 CASRWQGRTYEQYF
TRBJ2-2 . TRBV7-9 CASSLSRGRDFRELFF
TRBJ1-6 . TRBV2 CASSEAGNHSPLHF
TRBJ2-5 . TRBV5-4 CASSFGGSSQETQYF
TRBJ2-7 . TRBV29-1 CSVEDDSYEQYF
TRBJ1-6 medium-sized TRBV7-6 CASSLDEAGSPLHF
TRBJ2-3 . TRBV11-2 CASSEGQGWADTQYF
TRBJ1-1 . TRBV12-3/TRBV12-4 CASSYEPNTEAFF
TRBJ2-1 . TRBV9 CASSSYHNEQFF
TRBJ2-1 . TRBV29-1 CSVNGYNEQFF
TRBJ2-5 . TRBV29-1 CSVERRGELAQETQYF
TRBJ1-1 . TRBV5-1 CASRSVGTEAFF
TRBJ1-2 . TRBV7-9 CASSSGTEVYGYTF
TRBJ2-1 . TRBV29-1 CSVVGQGLYNEQFF
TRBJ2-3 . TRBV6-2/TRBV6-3 CASSPGTASPGVSQYF
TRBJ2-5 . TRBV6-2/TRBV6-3 CASSYRRGGETQYF
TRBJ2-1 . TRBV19 CASSSPGDTNEQFF